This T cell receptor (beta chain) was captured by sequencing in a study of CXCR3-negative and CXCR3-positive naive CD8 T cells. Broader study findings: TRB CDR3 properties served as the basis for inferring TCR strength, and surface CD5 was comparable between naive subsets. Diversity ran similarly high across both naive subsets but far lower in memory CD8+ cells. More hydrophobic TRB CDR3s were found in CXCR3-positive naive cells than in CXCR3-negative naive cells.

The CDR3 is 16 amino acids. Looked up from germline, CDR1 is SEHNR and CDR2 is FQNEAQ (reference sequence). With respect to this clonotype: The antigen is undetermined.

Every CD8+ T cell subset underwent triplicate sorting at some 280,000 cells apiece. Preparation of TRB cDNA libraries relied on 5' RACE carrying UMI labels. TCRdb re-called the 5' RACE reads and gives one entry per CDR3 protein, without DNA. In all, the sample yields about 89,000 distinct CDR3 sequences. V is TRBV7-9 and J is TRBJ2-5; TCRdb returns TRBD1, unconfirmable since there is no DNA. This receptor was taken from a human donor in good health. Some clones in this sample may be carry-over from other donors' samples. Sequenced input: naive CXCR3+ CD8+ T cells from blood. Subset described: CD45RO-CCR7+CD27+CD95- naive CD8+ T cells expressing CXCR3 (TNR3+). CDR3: CASSFPGEEAQETQYF.